This T cell receptor (beta chain) was found in a study of cytomegalovirus exposure and HLA in healthy donors. Looking at the study overall: A prior analysis found fewer than 120 million unique TCR beta sequences from approximately 190 million T cells.

About this clone: Its antigen remains unidentified.

Study-wide results and limits: Earlier analysis yielded a pattern in which most TCR beta V segments were productive about 90% or about 30% of the time. More than 150 TCR beta chains were listed as cytomegalovirus-associated. In vitro checks showed that a few CMV-associated chains really do target CMV antigens.

Primers for the PCR totalled 60 Vbeta and 13 Jbeta. Using immunoSEQ multiplex PCR, the repertoire was profiled, and TCRdb retains in-frame clones only, with some absent. Among around 130,000 clones listed, 70% to 80% were seen once. Germline V lookup: CDR1 SGHRS, CDR2 YFSETQ. Trimming took off 0 bases at V and 2 bases at J, with 14 bases between the two ends. The CDR3 is made up of 16 amino acids. Sequenced input: PBMCs. The rearrangement uses TRBV5-1 and TRBJ1-2; no firm D call. The clonotype was recovered from a man in his fifties in good health and CMV-seronegative. The CDR3 sequence: CASSLGVGSGNYGYTF. The CDR3 DNA is TGCGCCAGCAGCTTGGGTGTGGGCTCGGGGAACTATGGCTACACCTTC. Combining the CDR3 with reference TRBV5-1 and TRBJ1-2 gives the whole variable domain KAGVTQTPRYLIKTRGQQVTLSCSPISGHRSVSWYQQTPGQGLQFLFEYFSETQRNKGNFPGRFSGRQFSNSRSEMNVSTLELGDSALYLCASSLGVGSGNYGYTFGSGTRLTVV.